Listed below are T cell receptor beta chains from one sample, sequenced in a study of T cell repertoires in cytomegalovirus infection. TCRdb re-derived calls from the reads in MiXCR, one entry per CDR3 protein. The table has about 76,000 distinct CDR3 sequences, roughly 3.7% seen once. The sequenced sample consisted of PBMCs. These receptors were collected from a human donor in good health (CMV status not recorded). Some clones in this sample may be carry-over from other donors' samples. The conserved cysteine and the conserved F or W are not part of the CDR3 here.

j_gene,len,v_gene,CDR3aa
TRBJ1-1,11,TRBV7-2,ASSFYGTAEAF
TRBJ1-4,12,TRBV7-6,ASSLGVHNEKLF
TRBJ1-5,13,TRBV19,ASTPRDASNQPQH
TRBJ2-3,18,TRBV5-1,ASSFPDHTLLAGGSDTQY
TRBJ1-2,12,TRBV15,ATSRRDRGDGYT
TRBJ1-4,13,TRBV7-3,ASSLRGQLGEKLF
TRBJ1-5,14,TRBV7-2,ASSRTLDRDNQPQH
TRBJ1-1,11,TRBV12-3/TRBV12-4,ASSLKANTEAF
TRBJ1-2,12,TRBV6-4,ASSDWALGYGYT
TRBJ1-1,10,TRBV7-2,ASGLGGVEAF
TRBJ2-7,13,TRBV6-2/TRBV6-3,ASSYPGTGGDEQY
TRBJ1-6,13,TRBV6-2/TRBV6-3,ASHDTDRPRSPLH
TRBJ2-7,12,TRBV4-2,ASSQPGQGYEQY
TRBJ1-5,9,TRBV12-5,ASNPHQPQH
TRBJ2-3,12,TRBV28,ASTILSGMDTQY
TRBJ1-4,12,TRBV7-6,ASSPTTPREKLF
TRBJ1-6,14,TRBV6-1,ASSDVGAAYNSPLH
TRBJ2-3,14,TRBV6-1,ASSVGDRWGADTQY
TRBJ2-1,14,TRBV28,ASSTAGGLSYNEQF
TRBJ1-1,12,TRBV20-1,SARDFIGFTEAF
TRBJ1-2,13,TRBV5-4,ASSLRGGSHYGYT
TRBJ2-7,11,TRBV15,ATSPGSSYEQY
TRBJ1-6,13,TRBV10-3,AISVFGSPDPPLH
TRBJ1-2,8,TRBV20-1,SAIEVGYT
TRBJ1-6,12,TRBV12-3/TRBV12-4,ASSGTAYNSPLH
TRBJ1-5,14,TRBV12-3/TRBV12-4,ASSPDSFYSNQPQH
TRBJ2-7,13,TRBV28,ASRGRGKATYEQY
TRBJ1-1,13,TRBV19,ASLRGSSPRAEAF
TRBJ2-7,11,TRBV27,ASSSTGPYEQY
TRBJ2-5,12,TRBV5-1,ASSQPGQQETQY
TRBJ1-4,12,TRBV28,ASNRPGGNEKLF
TRBJ2-5,11,TRBV12-3/TRBV12-4,ASSQDYRETQY
TRBJ2-7,10,TRBV29-1,SVEQETYEQY
TRBJ2-5,11,TRBV20-1,SASSGGGETQY
TRBJ2-7,11,TRBV28,ASRLRVTYEQY
TRBJ2-5,13,TRBV6-5,ASSYSGRRKETQY
TRBJ1-1,13,TRBV7-3,ASSLQGLKRTEAF
TRBJ1-1,13,TRBV12-3/TRBV12-4,ASSRVPGGNTEAF
TRBJ1-6,13,TRBV12-3/TRBV12-4,ASRRTGGPYSPLH
TRBJ2-3,13,TRBV7-2,ASSLFEKGTDTQY